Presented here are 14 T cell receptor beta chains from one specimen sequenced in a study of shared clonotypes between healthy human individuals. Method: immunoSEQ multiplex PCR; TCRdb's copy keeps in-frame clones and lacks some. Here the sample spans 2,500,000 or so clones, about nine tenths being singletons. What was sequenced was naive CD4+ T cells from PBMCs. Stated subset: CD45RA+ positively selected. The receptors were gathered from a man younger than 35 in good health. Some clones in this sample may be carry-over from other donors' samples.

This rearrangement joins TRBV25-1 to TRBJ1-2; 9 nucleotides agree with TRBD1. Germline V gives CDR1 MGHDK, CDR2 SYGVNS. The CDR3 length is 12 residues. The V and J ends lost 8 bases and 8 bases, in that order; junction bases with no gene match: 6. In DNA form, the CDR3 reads TGTGCCAGCGGGAAAACAGGGGGCGGCTACACCTTC. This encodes CASGKTGGGYTF.

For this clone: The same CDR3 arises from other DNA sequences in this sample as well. The CDR3 region is CASSIDRGGGYTF. CDR3 coding DNA: TGTGCCAGTAGTATCGACAGGGGAGGTGGCTACACCTTC. This sequence joins TRBV19 and TRBJ1-2, with 8 bases aligning to TRBD1. Germline V lookup: CDR1 LNHDA, CDR2 SQIVND (reference sequence). With 3 bases clipped from V and 7 bases from J, the junction kept 4 bases outside the gene matches. The CDR3 extends over 13 amino acids.

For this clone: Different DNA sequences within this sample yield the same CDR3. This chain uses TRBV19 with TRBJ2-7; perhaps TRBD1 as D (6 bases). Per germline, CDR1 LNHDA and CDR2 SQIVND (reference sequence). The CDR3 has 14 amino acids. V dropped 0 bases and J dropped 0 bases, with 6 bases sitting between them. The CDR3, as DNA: TGTGCCAGTAGTATAGAGGGACACTCCTACGAGCAGTACTTC. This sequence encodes CASSIEGHSYEQYF.

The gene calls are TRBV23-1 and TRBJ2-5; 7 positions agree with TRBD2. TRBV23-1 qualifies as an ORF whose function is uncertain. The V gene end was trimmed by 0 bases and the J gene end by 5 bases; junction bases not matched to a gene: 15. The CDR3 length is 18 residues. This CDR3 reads CASSQSAPGGRVGETQYF. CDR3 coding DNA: TGCGCCAGCAGTCAATCGGCCCCAGGCGGGAGAGTAGGGGAGACCCAGTACTTC.

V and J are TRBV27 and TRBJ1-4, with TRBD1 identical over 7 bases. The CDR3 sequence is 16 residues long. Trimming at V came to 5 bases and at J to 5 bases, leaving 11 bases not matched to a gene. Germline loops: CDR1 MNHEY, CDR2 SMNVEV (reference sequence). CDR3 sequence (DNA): TGTGCCAGCAGTCCTACACAGGGGAAGGAGAATGAAAAACTGTTTTTT. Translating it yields CASSPTQGKENEKLFF.

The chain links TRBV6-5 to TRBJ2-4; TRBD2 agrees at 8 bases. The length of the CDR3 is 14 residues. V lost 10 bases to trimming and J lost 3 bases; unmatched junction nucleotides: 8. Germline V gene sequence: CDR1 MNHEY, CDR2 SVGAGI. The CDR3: CATKREPGKNIQYF. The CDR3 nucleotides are TGTGCCACTAAGCGGGAGCCCGGCAAAAACATTCAGTACTTC.

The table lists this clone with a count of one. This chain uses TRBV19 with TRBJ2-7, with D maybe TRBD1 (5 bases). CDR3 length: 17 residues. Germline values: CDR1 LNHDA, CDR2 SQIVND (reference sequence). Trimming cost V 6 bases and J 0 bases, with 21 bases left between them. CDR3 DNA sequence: TGTGCCAGTAGGGGAATCCGGGCCCAGGGCAACTCCTACGAGCAGTACTTC. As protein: CASRGIRAQGNSYEQYF.

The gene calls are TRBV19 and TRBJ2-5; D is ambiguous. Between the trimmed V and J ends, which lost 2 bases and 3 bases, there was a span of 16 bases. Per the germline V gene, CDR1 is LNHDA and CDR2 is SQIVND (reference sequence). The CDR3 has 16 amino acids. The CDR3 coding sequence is TGTGCCAGTAGTATAACCCCCGGATACTCAAAAGAGACCCAGTACTTC. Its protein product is CASSITPGYSKETQYF.

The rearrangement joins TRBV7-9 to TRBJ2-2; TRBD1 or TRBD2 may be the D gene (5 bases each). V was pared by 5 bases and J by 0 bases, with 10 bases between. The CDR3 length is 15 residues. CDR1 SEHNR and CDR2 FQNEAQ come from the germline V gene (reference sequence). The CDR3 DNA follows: TGTGCCAGCAGCCCGGGACCAACGAACACCGGGGAGCTGTTTTTT. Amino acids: CASSPGPTNTGELFF.

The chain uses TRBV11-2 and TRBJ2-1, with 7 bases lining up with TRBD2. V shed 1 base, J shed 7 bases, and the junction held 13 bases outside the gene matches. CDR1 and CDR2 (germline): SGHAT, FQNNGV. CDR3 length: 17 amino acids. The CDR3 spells CASSLVGGTTKLNEQFF. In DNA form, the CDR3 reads TGTGCCAGCAGCTTAGTGGGAGGGACTACGAAATTAAATGAGCAGTTCTTC.

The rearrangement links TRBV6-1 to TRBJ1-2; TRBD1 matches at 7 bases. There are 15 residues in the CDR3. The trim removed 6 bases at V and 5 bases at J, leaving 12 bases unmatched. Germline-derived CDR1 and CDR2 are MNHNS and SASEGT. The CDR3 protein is CASSLRDSFRYGYTF. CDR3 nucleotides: TGTGCCAGCAGCCTCAGGGACAGTTTTCGATATGGCTACACCTTC.

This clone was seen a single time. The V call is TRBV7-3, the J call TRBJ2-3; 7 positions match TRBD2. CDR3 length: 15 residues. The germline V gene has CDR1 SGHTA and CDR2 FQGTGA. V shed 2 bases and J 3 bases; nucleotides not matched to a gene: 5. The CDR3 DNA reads TGTGCCAGCAGCTTATCGGGGGGACGTACAGATACGCAGTATTTT. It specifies CASSLSGGRTDTQYF.

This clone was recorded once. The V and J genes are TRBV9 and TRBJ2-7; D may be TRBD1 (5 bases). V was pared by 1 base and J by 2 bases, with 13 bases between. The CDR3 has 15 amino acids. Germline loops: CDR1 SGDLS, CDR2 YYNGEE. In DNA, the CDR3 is TGTGCCAGCAGCGTAAGTCCTCAGGGTACCTACGAGCAGTACTTC. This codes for CASSVSPQGTYEQYF.

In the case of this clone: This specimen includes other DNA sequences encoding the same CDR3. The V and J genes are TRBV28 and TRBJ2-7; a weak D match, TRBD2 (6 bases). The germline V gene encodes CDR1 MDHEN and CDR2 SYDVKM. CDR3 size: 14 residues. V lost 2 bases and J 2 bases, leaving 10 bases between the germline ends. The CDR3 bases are TGTGCCAGCAGTTTAAGCGGCGGGACCTACGAGCAGTACTTC. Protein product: CASSLSGGTYEQYF. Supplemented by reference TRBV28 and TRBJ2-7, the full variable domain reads DVKVTQSSRYLVKRTGEKVFLECVQDMDHENMFWYRQDPGLGLRLIYFSYDVKMKEKGDIPEGYSVSREKKERFSLILESASTNQTSMYLCASSLSGGTYEQYFGPGTRLTVT.